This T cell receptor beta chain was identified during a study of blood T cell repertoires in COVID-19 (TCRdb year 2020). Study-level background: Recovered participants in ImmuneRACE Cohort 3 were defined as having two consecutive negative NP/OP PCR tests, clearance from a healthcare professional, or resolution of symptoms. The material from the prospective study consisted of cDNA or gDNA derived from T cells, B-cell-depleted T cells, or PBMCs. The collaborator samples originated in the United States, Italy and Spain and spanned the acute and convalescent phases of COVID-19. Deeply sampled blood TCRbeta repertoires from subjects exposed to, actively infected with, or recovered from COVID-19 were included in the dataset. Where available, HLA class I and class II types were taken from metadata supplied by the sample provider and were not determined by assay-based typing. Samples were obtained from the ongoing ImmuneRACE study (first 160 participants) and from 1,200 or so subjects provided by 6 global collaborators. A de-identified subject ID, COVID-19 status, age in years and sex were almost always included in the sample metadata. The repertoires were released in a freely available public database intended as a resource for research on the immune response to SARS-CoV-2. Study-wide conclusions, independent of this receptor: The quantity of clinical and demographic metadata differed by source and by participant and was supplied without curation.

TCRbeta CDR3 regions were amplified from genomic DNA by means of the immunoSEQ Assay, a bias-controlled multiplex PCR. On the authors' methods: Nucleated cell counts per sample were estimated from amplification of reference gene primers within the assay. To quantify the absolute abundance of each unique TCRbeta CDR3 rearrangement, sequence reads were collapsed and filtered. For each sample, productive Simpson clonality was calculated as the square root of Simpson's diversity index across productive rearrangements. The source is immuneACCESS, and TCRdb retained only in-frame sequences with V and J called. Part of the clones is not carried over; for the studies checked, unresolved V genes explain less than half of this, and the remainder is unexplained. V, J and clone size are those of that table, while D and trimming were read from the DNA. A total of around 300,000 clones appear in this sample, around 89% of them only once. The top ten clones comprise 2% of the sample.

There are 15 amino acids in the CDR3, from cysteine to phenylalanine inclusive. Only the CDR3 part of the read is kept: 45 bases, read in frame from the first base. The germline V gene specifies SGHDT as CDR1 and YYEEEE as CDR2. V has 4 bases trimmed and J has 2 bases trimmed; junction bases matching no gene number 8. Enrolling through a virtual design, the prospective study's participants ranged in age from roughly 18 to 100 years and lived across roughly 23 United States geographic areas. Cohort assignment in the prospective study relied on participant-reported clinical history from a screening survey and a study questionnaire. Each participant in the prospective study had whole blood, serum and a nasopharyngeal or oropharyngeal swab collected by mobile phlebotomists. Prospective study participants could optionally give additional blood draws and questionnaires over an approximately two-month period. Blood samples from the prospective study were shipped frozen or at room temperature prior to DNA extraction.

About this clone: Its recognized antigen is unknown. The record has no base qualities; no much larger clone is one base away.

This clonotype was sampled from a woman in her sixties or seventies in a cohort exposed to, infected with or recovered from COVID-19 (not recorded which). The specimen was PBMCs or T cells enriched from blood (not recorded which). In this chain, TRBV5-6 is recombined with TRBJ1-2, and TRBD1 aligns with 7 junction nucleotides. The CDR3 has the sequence CASSRGQVPNYGYTF. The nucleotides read TGTGCCAGCAGCCGAGGACAGGTCCCAAACTATGGCTACACCTTC. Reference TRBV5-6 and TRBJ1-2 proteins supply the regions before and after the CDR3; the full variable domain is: DAGVTQSPTHLIKTRGQQVTLRCSPKSGHDTVSWYQQALGQGPQFIFQYYEEEERQRGNFPDRFSGHQFPNYSSELNVNALLLGDSALYLCASSRGQVPNYGYTFGSGTRLTVV.